The clone carrying this T cell receptor (beta chain) was found a few times. These data are taken from a study of blood T cell repertoires in COVID-19. Trimming stripped 5 bases from V and 9 bases from J, with 14 bases between. The CDR3 sequence is 12 residues long. The germline gives CDR1 MNHEY, CDR2 SVGEGT. The study drew participants aged about 18 to 95 years from under 30 US areas. Cohort assignment relied on participant-reported clinical history. Cohort 3 donors were reported recovered after two negative PCRs, clearance, or symptom resolution. Under the authors' procedure: Amplification of reference gene primers was used by the study to estimate nucleated cell counts. Clones were sequenced by immunoSEQ multiplex PCR, and TCRdb holds only the in-frame ones, with some missing. That table gives V, J and clone size, and the DNA gave D and trimming. Here the sample spans 400,000 or so clones, roughly 87% being singletons.

The chain links TRBV6-2 or TRBV6-3 to TRBJ2-7, with TRBD2 as a possible D gene (6 bases). The origin of this receptor is a man between 18 and 29 years old who had recovered from COVID-19. What was sequenced was PBMCs or T cells enriched from blood (not recorded which). This CDR3 reads CASSRGAGRQYF. The CDR3 region has the DNA TGTGCCAGCAGTCGCGGGGCAGGGAGGCAGTACTTC.